These 13 T cell receptor beta chains originate from one sample sequenced in a study of T cells in Graves' hyperthyroidism and ophthalmopathy. TCR beta CDR3 regions were amplified from RNA transcripts. An initial round of RT-PCR targeting the TCR CDR3 relied on the HTBI primer set. TCRdb re-called the multiplex PCR reads with MiXCR, one entry per CDR3 protein. This table has hundreds of thousands of distinct CDR3 sequences, approximately 14% appearing once. What was sequenced was blood. These receptors were obtained from a woman younger than 30 with Graves' hyperthyroidism.

At least ten counts were recorded for this clonotype. The rearrangement uses TRBV20-1 and TRBJ1-5; tentative D call: TRBD1 (5 bases). The CDR3 is made up of 17 amino acids. The V gene's germline CDR1 is DFQATT and CDR2 SNEGSKA (reference sequence). V was shortened by 0 bases and J by 1 base, with 16 bases between the two germline ends. This CDR3 is CSAREKGHSLSNQPQHF. The CDR3 DNA follows: TGCAGTGCTAGAGAAAAGGGGCACAGTTTAAGCAATCAGCCCCAGCATTTT.

This chain uses TRBV9 with TRBJ2-1; weak D call: TRBD1 (5 bases). The CDR3 contains 15 residues. Germline CDR1 reads SGDLS; CDR2 reads YYNGEE. The V and J ends lost 3 bases and 5 bases respectively, with 15 bases between them. The chain's CDR3 is CASSARSTDNNEQFF. As DNA, the CDR3 is TGTGCCAGCAGCGCTAGATCGACAGACAACAATGAGCAGTTCTTC.

The rearrangement joins TRBV10-3 to TRBJ2-5; D might be TRBD2 (6 bases). The CDR3 runs to 14 residues. In germline, CDR1 is ENHRY, CDR2 SYGVKD. Trimming took 6 bases from V and 5 from J, leaving 16 bases between them. In nucleotides, the CDR3 is TGTGCCATCAGGAAAGGGCGGGACGGGGAGACCCAGTACTTC. Protein sequence: CAIRKGRDGETQYF.

This clonotype was found many times. For the CDR3, the DNA is TGTGCCAGCAGCTTAGAGGCCAGGGCCGCCTACGAGCAGTACTTC. Amino acid sequence: CASSLEARAAYEQYF. This chain links TRBV7-9 with TRBJ2-7, with D perhaps TRBD1 (5 bases). The germline V and J ends were trimmed by 1 base and 2 bases, with 12 bases remaining between them. Germline V gives CDR1 SEHNR, CDR2 FQNEAQ (reference sequence). The CDR3 covers 15 residues.

The gene calls are TRBV5-6 and TRBJ2-1; 10 nucleotides match TRBD1. The V and J ends lost 5 bases and 4 bases, in that order; junction bases with no gene match: 9. CDR1 and CDR2 from the germline V gene are SGHDT and YYEEEE. This CDR3 contains 16 residues. The CDR3 spells CASSLTGGGGYNEQFF. CDR3 coding DNA: TGTGCCAGCAGTTTGACAGGGGGCGGGGGGTACAATGAGCAGTTCTTC.

This clonotype has at least ten counts. This rearrangement joins TRBV9 to TRBJ1-2; D is uncertain. The V gene's germline CDR1 is SGDLS and CDR2 YYNGEE. Trimming left V 0 bases short and J 2 bases short, with 5 bases between. The CDR3 has 13 residues. For the CDR3, the DNA is TGTGCCAGCAGCGTAGATCAAAACTATGGCTACACCTTC. The encoded protein is CASSVDQNYGYTF.

There are many counts of this clonotype. V gene TRBV7-3 combines with J gene TRBJ2-5, with TRBD1 matching over 8 bases. The length of the CDR3 is 13 residues. CDR1 is SGHTA, CDR2 FQGTGA, per germline. After removal of 4 bases from V and 5 bases from J, the junction contained 3 bases not matched to a gene. CDR3 DNA sequence: TGTGCCAGCAGCTCGGACAGGGAGGAGACCCAGTACTTC. This gives the protein CASSSDREETQYF.

This clonotype has a count of ten or more. V is TRBV30 and J is TRBJ1-1; D uncertain. With 4 bases removed from V and 0 bases from J, the gap between germline ends came to 12 bases. The CDR3 is 14 residues long. Germline V gives CDR1 GTSNPN, CDR2 SVGIG (reference sequence). The DNA of the CDR3 is TGTGCCTGGATGAGGGTTCCCATGAACACTGAAGCTTTCTTT. This translates into CAWMRVPMNTEAFF. The complete variable domain, with remaining parts taken from reference TRBV30 and TRBJ1-1, reads SQTIHQWPATLVQPVGSPLSLECTVEGTSNPNLYWYRQAAGRGLQLLFYSVGIGQISSEVPQNLSASRPQDRQFILSSKKLLLSDSGFYLCAWMRVPMNTEAFFGQGTRLTVV.

This clonotype was picked up a small number of times. The chain is built from TRBV20-1 and TRBJ2-7; possibly TRBD2 for D (6 bases). The CDR3 extends over 14 amino acids. The germline V gene encodes CDR1 DFQATT and CDR2 SNEGSKA (reference sequence). The ends were cut back, 0 bases at V and 0 bases at J, with 9 bases in the middle. In DNA, the CDR3 is TGCAGTGCTAGAGATAGGACTAACTCCTACGAGCAGTACTTC. Translating it yields CSARDRTNSYEQYF.

This clonotype occurred many times. This rearrangement joins TRBV12-3 or TRBV12-4 to TRBJ2-7; a possible D gene is TRBD2 (5 bases). The CDR3 extends over 13 amino acids. V was shortened by 4 bases and J by 7 bases, with 14 bases between the two germline ends. CDR3 amino acids: CASSYQRGLEQYF. CDR3 nucleotides: TGTGCCAGCAGTTATCAACGAGGGTTAGAGCAGTACTTC.

This clonotype was observed many times. The genes are TRBV6-1 and TRBJ1-2; D unclear. The germline V gene has CDR1 MNHNS and CDR2 SASEGT. The CDR3 spans 12 residues. V lost 3 bases and J 8 bases, leaving 10 bases between the germline ends. The CDR3 region is CASSDRWRGYTF. Here the CDR3 DNA reads TGTGCCAGCAGTGATCGATGGCGGGGCTACACCTTC.

This clonotype has just a few counts. Likely a read error: the CDR3 ends without its conserved phenylalanine or tryptophan. The V and J genes are TRBV12-5 and TRBJ2-3; D not certain. The CDR3 contains 14 residues. The V and J ends lost 3 bases and 2 bases respectively, with 9 bases between them. CDR1 is LGHNT, CDR2 FRNRAP, per germline. The CDR3 bases are TGTGCTAGTGGTTTATCACCATACACAGATACGCAGTATCTT. Residues: CASGLSPYTDTQYL.

This clonotype was detected many times. The gene calls are TRBV5-1 and TRBJ2-5, with 7 bases fitting TRBD1. The V and J ends lost 4 bases and 4 bases, in that order; junction bases with no gene match: 7. CDR1 and CDR2 from the germline V gene are SGHRS and YFSETQ. This CDR3 spans 14 amino acids. CDR3 protein: CASSARGRGETQYF. CDR3 in DNA: TGCGCCAGCAGCGCGAGGGGGCGCGGAGAGACCCAGTACTTC. Filled out from reference TRBV5-1 and TRBJ2-5, the complete variable domain reads KAGVTQTPRYLIKTRGQQVTLSCSPISGHRSVSWYQQTPGQGLQFLFEYFSETQRNKGNFPGRFSGRQFSNSRSEMNVSTLELGDSALYLCASSARGRGETQYFGPGTRLLVL.